This is a list of T cell receptor beta chains from one sample in a study of blood T cell repertoires in COVID-19. TCRdb's copy holds only in-frame clones and misses some; the assay was immunoSEQ multiplex PCR. The sample includes over 200,000 clones, 80% to 90% of them seen just once. Sample: PBMCs or T cells enriched from blood (not recorded which). The receptors come from a man aged 40-50 years who had recovered from COVID-19. CDR3s leave out the opening cysteine and the closing phenylalanine or tryptophan. The order of the fields is V gene, CDR3 protein.

V: TRBV5-5
CDR3: ASSRRGIETGELF

V: TRBV6-5
CDR3: ASSYGTGGAGDTQY

V: TRBV14
CDR3: ASSLSGQGSVEAF

V: TRBV10-2
CDR3: ASSLAGGAYGYT

V: TRBV7-2
CDR3: ASSLEGGWRSYEQY

V: TRBV4-2
CDR3: ASSQPGQIGNQPQH

V: TRBV7-9
CDR3: ASSSQYKGETQY

V: TRBV7-3
CDR3: ASSLGGSRDSPLH

V: TRBV12-3/TRBV12-4
CDR3: ASRTGEWDTQY

V: TRBV28
CDR3: ASSLLGTSGNTGELF

V: TRBV18
CDR3: ASSPSQGALYGYT

V: TRBV27
CDR3: ASSSLLTVAELF

V: TRBV18
CDR3: ASSPPGVRGLEVNTEAF

V: TRBV4-1
CDR3: ASSPPGQRPYT

V: TRBV5-1
CDR3: ASSFKDSWRDIQY

V: TRBV6-2/TRBV6-3
CDR3: ASSYSPDSSSYNSPLH

V: TRBV7-9
CDR3: ASSLTPGDTNEKLF

V: TRBV6-2/TRBV6-3
CDR3: ASSFSGRGAGELF

V: TRBV5-5
CDR3: ASSGGTSGNYNEQF

V: TRBV24-1
CDR3: ATSDLWGVGEKLF

V: TRBV29-1
CDR3: SVIGLSETQY

V: TRBV28
CDR3: ASRKQGRWSPLH

V: TRBV5-4
CDR3: ASSRTNEKLF

V: TRBV19
CDR3: ASSIDRSYEQY

V: TRBV19
CDR3: ASSLGDGYT

V: TRBV25-1
CDR3: ASSGAGTGHNEQF

V: TRBV18
CDR3: ASSPRPTTEAF

V: TRBV28
CDR3: ASSLYPTGGVYGYT

V: TRBV19
CDR3: ASSMFGEADTQY

V: TRBV12-3/TRBV12-4
CDR3: ATAPGKTGEQF

V: TRBV7-6
CDR3: ASSLTSGRADDNEQF

V: TRBV7-3
CDR3: ASSLTGPGELF

V: TRBV7-8
CDR3: ASSPGGQNTGELF

V: TRBV5-4
CDR3: ASSVGTGTSNYGYT

V: TRBV3-1/TRBV3-2
CDR3: ASSRKDFAGELF

V: TRBV27
CDR3: ASRDPWRDSYNEQF